This is a list of T cell receptor beta chains from one sample in a study of CD8 T cells in ankylosing spondylitis. TCRdb fed the 5' RACE reads into MiXCR, producing one record per CDR3 protein. The sample yields about 700,000 distinct CDR3 sequences, roughly 19% seen once. Material: blood, either unsorted or a sorted T cell fraction (not recorded which). These receptors all come from a male donor with ankylosing spondylitis. The conserved cysteine and the conserved F or W are not part of the CDR3 here.

length: 15
V: TRBV4-1
CDR3: ASSQDGGLAGEDEQY

length: 13
V: TRBV29-1
CDR3: SVENLAGMANEQF

length: 15
V: TRBV20-1
CDR3: SARDLASGGRNNEQF

length: 13
V: TRBV11-1
CDR3: ASSLRGVGPHEQY

length: 10
V: TRBV10-3
CDR3: AISGKTEEQF

length: 16
V: TRBV20-1
CDR3: SARGLAGAQLKTYEQY

length: 10
V: TRBV20-1
CDR3: SAPQIIYGYT

length: 13
V: TRBV5-6
CDR3: ASSLRTRLYNEQF

length: 13
V: TRBV6-2/TRBV6-3
CDR3: ASSYDGKSTDTQY

length: 12
V: TRBV6-1
CDR3: ASSGTATNEKLF

length: 16
V: TRBV4-1
CDR3: ASSPGPLDRRSGNTIY

length: 12
V: TRBV12-3/TRBV12-4
CDR3: ASRPQGINEKLF

length: 13
V: TRBV7-2
CDR3: ASSSTPGSWETQY

length: 13
V: TRBV20-1
CDR3: SASNPLVPLYEQY

length: 12
V: TRBV30
CDR3: AWSGHPLSEKLF

length: 12
V: TRBV28
CDR3: ASSPLGAGETQY

length: 11
V: TRBV20-1
CDR3: SASQSGGHGYT

length: 11
V: TRBV20-1
CDR3: SAKREGLAEQY

length: 10
V: TRBV15
CDR3: ATSRADYEQY

length: 13
V: TRBV27
CDR3: ASTPGTSGKNEQF

length: 13
V: TRBV4-1
CDR3: ASSQGQYGNQPQH

length: 10
V: TRBV12-3/TRBV12-4
CDR3: ASSTSRETQY

length: 11
V: TRBV6-2/TRBV6-3
CDR3: ASSYSEPNEQF

length: 13
V: TRBV20-1
CDR3: SAPYFRVTYNEQF

length: 19
V: TRBV6-2/TRBV6-3
CDR3: ASTQFLDPGQALLRGYGYT

length: 14
V: TRBV5-1
CDR3: ASSLYGGGPRGEAF

length: 8
V: TRBV30
CDR3: AWQGYGYT

length: 14
V: TRBV6-5
CDR3: ASSYSKAGPYYGYT

length: 11
V: TRBV7-2
CDR3: ASSLAYNNEQF

length: 14
V: TRBV5-1
CDR3: ASSTSGTSGSNEQF

length: 10
V: TRBV7-9
CDR3: ASSPETGELF

length: 11
V: TRBV5-1
CDR3: ASSLLEGGEQF

length: 10
V: TRBV15
CDR3: ATSRLSDEQY

length: 13
V: TRBV15
CDR3: ATSNPTGLEETQY

length: 11
V: TRBV6-1
CDR3: ATGTLNTGELF

length: 12
V: TRBV7-2
CDR3: ASSLGGQDYGYT

length: 11
V: TRBV5-1
CDR3: ASSLADHYEQY

length: 13
V: TRBV5-1
CDR3: ASSLFDRDPDTQY

length: 11
V: TRBV20-1
CDR3: SAKTSGYNEQF

length: 12
V: TRBV7-9
CDR3: VSTDLLSGNTIY

length: 12
V: TRBV3-1
CDR3: ASSQSTLANEQF

length: 12
V: TRBV12-3/TRBV12-4
CDR3: ASSRRTGEYGYT

length: 14
V: TRBV10-2
CDR3: ASSETGGSSSYEQY

length: 13
V: TRBV5-1
CDR3: ASSGDRGRGGEQY

length: 12
V: TRBV10-3
CDR3: AIARTDRSQPQH

length: 13
V: TRBV6-1
CDR3: ASSEETSGSPGQY

length: 10
V: TRBV29-1
CDR3: SVGETTYEQY

length: 12
V: TRBV24-1
CDR3: ATSEGDYTGELF

length: 13
V: TRBV12-3/TRBV12-4
CDR3: ASSLRGQHTDTQY

length: 13
V: TRBV5-1
CDR3: ASSWTSGTSGEQY

length: 12
V: TRBV25-1
CDR3: ASSEPLAWETQY